This T cell receptor beta chain was profiled in a study of blood T cell repertoires in COVID-19. Produced via immunoSEQ multiplex PCR; TCRdb's table is partial and in-frame only. The sample lists around 280,000 clones; 87% were seen once. Specimen: PBMCs or T cells enriched from blood (not recorded which). The source of this sequence is a middle-aged woman who had recovered from COVID-19.

The chain's CDR3 is CASKPTGDRNYGYTF. CDR3 in DNA: TGTGCCAGCAAGCCTACAGGGGACCGCAACTATGGCTACACCTTC. This sequence joins TRBV28 and TRBJ1-2, with 7 bases matching TRBD1. The trim removed 7 bases at V and 2 bases at J, leaving 10 bases unmatched. The length of the CDR3 is 15 residues. The germline V gene has CDR1 MDHEN and CDR2 SYDVKM.